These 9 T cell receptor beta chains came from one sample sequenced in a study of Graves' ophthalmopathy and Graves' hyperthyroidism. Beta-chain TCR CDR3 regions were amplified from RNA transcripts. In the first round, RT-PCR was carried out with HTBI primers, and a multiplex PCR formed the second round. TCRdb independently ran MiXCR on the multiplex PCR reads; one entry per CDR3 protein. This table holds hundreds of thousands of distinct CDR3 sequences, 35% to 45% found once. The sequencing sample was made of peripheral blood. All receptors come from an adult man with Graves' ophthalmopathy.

The CDR3 is CASSQAGQGAHSPLHF. CDR3 DNA sequence: TGTGCCAGCAGCCAAGCAGGTCAGGGGGCCCATTCACCCCTCCACTTT. The chain couples TRBV3-1 to TRBJ1-6; the match to TRBD1 covers 8 bases. This CDR3 is built from 16 residues. With 1 base clipped from V and 8 bases from J, the junction kept 7 bases outside the gene matches. Germline assignment: CDR1 LGHDT and CDR2 YNNKEL (reference sequence).

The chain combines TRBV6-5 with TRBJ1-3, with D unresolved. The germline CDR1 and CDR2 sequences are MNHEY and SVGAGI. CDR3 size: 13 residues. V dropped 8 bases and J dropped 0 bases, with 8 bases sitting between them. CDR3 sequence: CASQEISGNTIYF. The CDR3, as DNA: TGTGCCAGCCAGGAGATCTCTGGAAACACCATATATTTT.

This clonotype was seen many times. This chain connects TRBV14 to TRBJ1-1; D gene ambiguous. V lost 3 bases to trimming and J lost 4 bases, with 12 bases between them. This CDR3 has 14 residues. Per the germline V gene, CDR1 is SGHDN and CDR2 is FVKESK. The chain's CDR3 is CASSQASVITEAFF. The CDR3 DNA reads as TGTGCCAGCAGCCAGGCCTCAGTGATCACTGAAGCTTTCTTT.

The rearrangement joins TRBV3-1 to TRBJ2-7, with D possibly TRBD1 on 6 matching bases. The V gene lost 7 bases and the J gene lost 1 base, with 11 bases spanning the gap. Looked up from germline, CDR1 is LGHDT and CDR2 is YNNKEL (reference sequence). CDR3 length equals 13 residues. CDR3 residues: CASTPQGSYEQYF. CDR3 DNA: TGTGCCAGCACCCCACAGGGTTCCTACGAGCAGTACTTC.

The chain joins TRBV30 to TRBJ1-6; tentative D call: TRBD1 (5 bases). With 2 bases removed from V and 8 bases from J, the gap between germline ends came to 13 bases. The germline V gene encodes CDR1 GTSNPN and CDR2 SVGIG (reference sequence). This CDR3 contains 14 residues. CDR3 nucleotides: TGTGCCTGGAGTCCAGGGATTGGGGATTCACCCCTCCACTTT. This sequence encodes CAWSPGIGDSPLHF. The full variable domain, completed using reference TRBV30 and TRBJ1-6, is SQTIHQWPATLVQPVGSPLSLECTVEGTSNPNLYWYRQAAGRGLQLLFYSVGIGQISSEVPQNLSASRPQDRQFILSSKKLLLSDSGFYLCAWSPGIGDSPLHFGNGTRLTVT.

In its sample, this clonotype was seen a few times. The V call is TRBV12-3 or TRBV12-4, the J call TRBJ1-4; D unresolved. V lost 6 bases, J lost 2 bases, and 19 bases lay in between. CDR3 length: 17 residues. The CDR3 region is CASSQSTGEWTNEKLFF. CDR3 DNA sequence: TGTGCCAGCAGCCAAAGTACCGGCGAATGGACTAATGAAAAACTGTTTTTT.

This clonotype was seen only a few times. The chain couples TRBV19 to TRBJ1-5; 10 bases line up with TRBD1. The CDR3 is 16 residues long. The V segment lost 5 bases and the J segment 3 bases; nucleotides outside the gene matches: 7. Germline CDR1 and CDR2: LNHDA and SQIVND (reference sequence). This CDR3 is CASSVRQGAFNQPQHF. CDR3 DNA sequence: TGTGCCAGTAGTGTCCGACAGGGGGCTTTCAATCAGCCCCAGCATTTT.

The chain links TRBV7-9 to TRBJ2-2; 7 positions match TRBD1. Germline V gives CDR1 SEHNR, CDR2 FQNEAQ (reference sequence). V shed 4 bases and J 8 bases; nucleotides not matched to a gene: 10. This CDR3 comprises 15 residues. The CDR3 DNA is TGTGCCAGCAGCTCCAGAGACAGGGATCCTGGGGAGCTGTTTTTT. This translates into CASSSRDRDPGELFF.

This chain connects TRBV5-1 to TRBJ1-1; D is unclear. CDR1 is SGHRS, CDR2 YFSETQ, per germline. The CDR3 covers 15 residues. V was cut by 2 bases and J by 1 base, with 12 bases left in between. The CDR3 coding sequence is TGCGCCAGCAGCTTTGGTCGCCGAGGGAACACTGAAGCTTTCTTT. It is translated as CASSFGRRGNTEAFF.